These 14 T cell receptor beta chains were sequenced from one sample in a study of technical replicates of blood from several donors. Generated by immunoSEQ multiplex PCR, the TCRdb table keeps only in-frame clones and is missing some. Of tens of thousands of clones detected, 75% to 95% appear once; the ten largest clones hold approximately 0.27%. Sample: T cells isolated from PBMCs. The source is a human donor in good health.

The chain joins TRBV9 to TRBJ2-5; TRBD2 is a possible D gene (5 bases). The V gene lost 0 bases and the J gene lost 5 bases, with 11 bases spanning the gap. CDR3 length: 14 residues. Per the germline V gene, CDR1 is SGDLS and CDR2 is YYNGEE. The CDR3 sequence: CASSVAGSGETQYF. CDR3 coding DNA: TGTGCCAGCAGCGTAGCGGGGTCCGGGGAGACCCAGTACTTC.

The gene calls are TRBV27 and TRBJ2-1; no reliable D call. Trimming left V 2 bases short and J 6 bases short, with 20 bases between. This CDR3 region has 17 residues. Germline loops: CDR1 MNHEY, CDR2 SMNVEV (reference sequence). CDR3 nucleotides: TGTGCCAGCAGTTTACCCGGAGCCGGGTTCAAAGGCAATGAGCAGTTCTTC. It specifies CASSLPGAGFKGNEQFF.

This clone was counted only a few times. The gene calls are TRBV27 and TRBJ1-1, with TRBD1 matching over 9 bases. This CDR3 comprises 17 residues. The germline V gene has CDR1 MNHEY and CDR2 SMNVEV (reference sequence). Germline trimming cut 1 base from V and 5 bases from J; bases unmatched to any gene: 11. The CDR3 here is CASSLFSGTGRGTEAFF. The CDR3 coding sequence is TGTGCCAGCAGTTTATTTTCCGGGACAGGGAGAGGGACTGAAGCTTTCTTT.

V and J are TRBV28 and TRBJ2-7; D is possibly TRBD1 (5 bases). Trimming left V 10 bases short and J 2 bases short, with 24 bases between. Germline CDR1 reads MDHEN; CDR2 reads SYDVKM. The CDR3 is 16 amino acids. The CDR3 region is CAISEVFDSLTYEQYF. The CDR3 DNA is TGTGCCATTTCCGAGGTTTTCGACAGCCTAACCTACGAGCAGTACTTC. Variable domain in full (rest from reference TRBV28 and TRBJ2-7): DVKVTQSSRYLVKRTGEKVFLECVQDMDHENMFWYRQDPGLGLRLIYFSYDVKMKEKGDIPEGYSVSREKKERFSLILESASTNQTSMYLCAISEVFDSLTYEQYFGPGTRLTVT.

The rearrangement links TRBV19 to TRBJ2-2; the D gene is possibly TRBD2 (5 bases). The V gene's germline CDR1 is LNHDA and CDR2 SQIVND (reference sequence). V lost 7 bases and J 3 bases, leaving 18 bases between the germline ends. This CDR3 is built from 16 residues. CDR3: CASKKSGTPDTGELFF. CDR3 nucleotide sequence: TGTGCCAGTAAGAAGAGCGGCACCCCGGACACCGGGGAGCTGTTTTTT.

The V and J genes are TRBV5-1 and TRBJ2-5; TRBD2 agrees at 8 bases. Germline CDR1 is SGHRS and CDR2 is YFSETQ. Losses at the gene ends were 4 bases for V and 7 bases for J; bases not matched to a gene: 6. The CDR3 spans 13 residues. The CDR3 sequence: CASSPAGDPTQYF. The CDR3 DNA is TGCGCCAGCAGCCCAGCGGGGGATCCGACCCAGTACTTC.

V usage is TRBV4-1 and J usage is TRBJ2-5, with 7 bases that match TRBD1. The CDR3 totals 14 residues. V was clipped by 3 bases and J by 5 bases; unmatched bases: 6. Per germline, CDR1 MGHRA and CDR2 YSYEKL. The CDR3 DNA is TGCGCCAGCAGCCACATAACAGGGGAGGAGACCCAGTACTTC. Its translation is CASSHITGEETQYF.

The chain carries TRBV5-8 and TRBJ1-3, with D uncertain. The CDR3 has 15 residues. Germline CDR1 reads SGHTS; CDR2 reads YDEGEE. V lost 0 bases, J lost 2 bases, and 9 bases lay in between. Written as DNA, the CDR3 is TGTGCCAGCAGCTTGGCCGTATCAGCTGGAAACACCATATATTTT. The encoded protein is CASSLAVSAGNTIYF.

V gene TRBV7-9 combines with J gene TRBJ2-2; 7 bases are shared with TRBD2. V trimming: 7 bases; J trimming: 7 bases; junction bases outside the gene matches: 18. Germline-derived CDR1 and CDR2 are SEHNR and FQNEAQ (reference sequence). This CDR3 spans 17 amino acids. CDR3 residues: CASTNRSERERIGELFF. In nucleotides, the CDR3 is TGTGCCAGCACCAATCGGTCGGAGCGGGAACGAATCGGGGAGCTGTTTTTT.

J is TRBJ2-1 and V is TRBV28; tentative D call: TRBD1 (5 bases). Deletions cut 3 bases from V and 7 bases from J, with 10 bases between. The CDR3 loop spans 13 amino acids. Per the germline V gene, CDR1 is MDHEN and CDR2 is SYDVKM. CDR3: CASSFAGANEQFF. CDR3 nucleotide sequence: TGTGCCAGCAGTTTTGCTGGGGCGAATGAGCAGTTCTTC.

The CDR3 DNA follows: TGTGCCAGCAGTTTTAGCGGGGGGGCGGACGAGCAGTACTTC. Amino acids: CASSFSGGADEQYF. The rearrangement joins TRBV7-9 to TRBJ2-7; TRBD2 aligns across 11 bases. Trimming cost V 6 bases and J 5 bases; bases outside gene matches: 6. The CDR3 totals 14 residues. Per the germline V gene, CDR1 is SEHNR and CDR2 is FQNEAQ (reference sequence).

The chain joins TRBV6-4 to TRBJ2-1; D is perhaps TRBD1 (5 bases). The ends were cut back, 2 bases at V and 5 bases at J, with 16 bases in the middle. Germline CDR1 MRHNA, CDR2 SNTAGT. The CDR3 extends over 16 amino acids. This CDR3 is CASSDTTLGVDNEQFF. DNA for the CDR3: TGTGCCAGCAGTGACACTACGTTAGGGGTTGACAATGAGCAGTTCTTC.

V is TRBV25-1 and J is TRBJ2-3; 8 bases fit TRBD2. Germline-derived CDR1 and CDR2 are MGHDK and SYGVNS. Trimming removed 3 bases from V and 4 bases from J; junction bases left unmatched: 6. The CDR3 covers 15 residues. CDR3 sequence reads: CASSDSRAGADTQYF. CDR3 in DNA: TGTGCCAGCAGTGACTCCAGAGCGGGAGCAGATACGCAGTATTTT.

The genes are TRBV19 and TRBJ2-7; 7 positions match TRBD2. The germline V gene encodes CDR1 LNHDA and CDR2 SQIVND (reference sequence). The CDR3 consists of 15 residues. The J segment lost 1 base and the V segment lost 4 bases, leaving 7 bases of the junction unmatched. As DNA, the CDR3 is TGTGCCAGTAGTACCCTTAGCGGGCTTTCCTACGAGCAGTACTTC. This gives the protein CASSTLSGLSYEQYF.